Presented here are 4 T cell receptor beta chains from one specimen sequenced in a study of blood T cell repertoires in COVID-19 (TCRdb year 2020). The library came from the immunoSEQ multiplex PCR assay. Entries here come from immuneACCESS through TCRdb and include only in-frame sequences with V and J called. Some clones fail to appear in such tables; in the studies checked, an unresolved V gene covers under half of the shortfall, and the cause of the remainder is unknown. Counted in this sample were fewer than 65,000 clones; over 75% of them appeared once. Jointly, the top ten make up around 19% of the sample. Sequencing input: peripheral blood. These receptors all stem from a human donor in a cohort sampled during active COVID-19.

This sequence joins TRBV6-5 and TRBJ1-5; D uncertain. The CDR3 has 12 amino acids. With 8 bases removed from V and 7 bases from J, the gap between germline ends came to 12 bases. Germline loops: CDR1 MNHEY, CDR2 SVGAGI. The CDR3 loop reads CASGPGRQPQHF. The CDR3 DNA is TGTGCCAGCGGACCGGGGAGGCAGCCCCAGCATTTT.

The chain recombines TRBV6-5 with TRBJ1-1; TRBD1 aligns across 10 bases. The CDR3 totals 14 residues. Germline loops: CDR1 MNHEY, CDR2 SVGAGI. The V gene end was trimmed by 6 bases and the J gene end by 2 bases; junction bases not matched to a gene: 3. The CDR3 loop is CASSRDRGNTEAFF. CDR3 bases: TGTGCCAGCAGCCGGGACAGGGGAAACACTGAAGCTTTCTTT.

The V gene is TRBV7-8, the J gene TRBJ2-5; 14 bases align to TRBD2. J was trimmed by 1 base and V by 4 bases; bases with no gene match: 14. This CDR3 region has 20 residues. The germline V gene encodes CDR1 SGHVS and CDR2 FQNEAQ. This CDR3 reads CASSSSVPGLAGDAQETQYF. For the CDR3, the DNA is TGTGCCAGCAGCTCTAGCGTCCCGGGACTAGCGGGGGACGCCCAAGAGACCCAGTACTTC.

The V gene is TRBV2, the J gene TRBJ2-1; TRBD2 aligns across 13 bases. This CDR3 contains 17 residues. V was pared by 4 bases and J by 4 bases, with 7 bases of the junction left unmatched. CDR1 and CDR2 (germline): SNHLY, FYNNEI. CDR3: CASSVTSGGAIYNEQFF. CDR3 coding DNA: TGTGCCAGCAGTGTAACTAGCGGGGGGGCAATTTACAATGAGCAGTTCTTC.